The clone carrying this T cell receptor beta chain has more than one count but fewer than ten. Next came a second PCR, run for about 7 to 12 cycles, which used a sample-barcoded 5' primer along with a J-beta primer mix. TCRdb re-analysed the 5' RACE reads in MiXCR, keeping a single row per CDR3 protein. This table has over 1,300,000 distinct CDR3 sequences, approximately 60% appearing once. This specimen comes from a study of blood T cells in healthy people across ages. Germline loops: CDR1 DFQATT, CDR2 SNEGSKA (reference sequence). The V end was cut by 6 bases, the J end by 7 bases, with 10 bases between. The CDR3 sequence is 12 residues long.

What was sequenced was blood. This chain connects TRBV20-1 to TRBJ1-6, with no clear D. This TCR came from a man aged 18 to 35 in good health. The DNA for the CDR3 is TGCAGTGCAGCCCAGGAAAATTCACCCCTCCACTTT. Translated: CSAAQENSPLHF.